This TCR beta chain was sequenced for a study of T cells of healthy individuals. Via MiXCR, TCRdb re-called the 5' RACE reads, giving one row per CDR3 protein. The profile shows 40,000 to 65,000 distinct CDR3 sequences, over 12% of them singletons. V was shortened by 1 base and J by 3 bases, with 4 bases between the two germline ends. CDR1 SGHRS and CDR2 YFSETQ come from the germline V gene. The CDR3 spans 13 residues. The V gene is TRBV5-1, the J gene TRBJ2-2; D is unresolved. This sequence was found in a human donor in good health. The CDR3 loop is CASSLTDTGELFF. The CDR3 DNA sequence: TGCGCCAGCAGCTTGACAGACACCGGGGAGCTGTTTTTT.